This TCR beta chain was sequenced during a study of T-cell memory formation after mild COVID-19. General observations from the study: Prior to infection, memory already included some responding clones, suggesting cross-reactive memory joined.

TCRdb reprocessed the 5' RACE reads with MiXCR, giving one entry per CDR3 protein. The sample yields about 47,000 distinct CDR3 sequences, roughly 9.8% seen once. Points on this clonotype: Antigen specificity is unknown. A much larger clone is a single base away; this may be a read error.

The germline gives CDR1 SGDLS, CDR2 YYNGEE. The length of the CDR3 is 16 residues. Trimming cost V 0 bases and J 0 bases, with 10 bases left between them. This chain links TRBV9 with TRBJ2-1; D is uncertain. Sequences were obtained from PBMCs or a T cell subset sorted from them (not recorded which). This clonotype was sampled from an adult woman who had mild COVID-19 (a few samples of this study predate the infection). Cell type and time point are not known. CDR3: CASSVAWKSSYNEQFF. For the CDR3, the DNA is TGTGCCAGCAGCGTAGCATGGAAGAGCTCCTACAATGAGCAGTTCTTC.